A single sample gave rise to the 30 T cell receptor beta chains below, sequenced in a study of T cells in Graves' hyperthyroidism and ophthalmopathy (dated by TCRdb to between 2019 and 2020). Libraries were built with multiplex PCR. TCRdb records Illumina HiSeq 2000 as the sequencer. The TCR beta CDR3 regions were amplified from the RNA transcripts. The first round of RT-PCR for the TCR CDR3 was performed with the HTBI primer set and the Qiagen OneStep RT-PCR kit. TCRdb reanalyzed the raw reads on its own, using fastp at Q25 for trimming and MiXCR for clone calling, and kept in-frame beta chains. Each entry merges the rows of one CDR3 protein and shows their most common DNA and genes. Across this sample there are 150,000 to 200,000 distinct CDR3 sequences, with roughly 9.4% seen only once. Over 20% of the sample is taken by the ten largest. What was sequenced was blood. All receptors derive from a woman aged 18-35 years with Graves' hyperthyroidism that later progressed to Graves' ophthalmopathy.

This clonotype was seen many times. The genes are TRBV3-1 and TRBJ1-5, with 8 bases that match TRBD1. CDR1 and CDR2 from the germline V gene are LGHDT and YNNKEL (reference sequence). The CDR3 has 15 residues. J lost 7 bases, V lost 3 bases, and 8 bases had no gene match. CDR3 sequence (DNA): TGTGCCAGCAGCCAGGGCAGGGGGCAGCGGCAGCCCCAGCATTTT. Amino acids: CASSQGRGQRQPQHF.

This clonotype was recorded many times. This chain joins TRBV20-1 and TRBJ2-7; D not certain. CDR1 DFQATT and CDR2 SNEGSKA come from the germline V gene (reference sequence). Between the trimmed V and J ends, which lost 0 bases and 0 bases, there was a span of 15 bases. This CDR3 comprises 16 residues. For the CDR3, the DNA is TGCAGTGCTAGAGATTCGGGCGCGCTTAGCTCCTACGAGCAGTACTTC. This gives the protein CSARDSGALSSYEQYF.

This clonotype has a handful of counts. The CDR3 here is CASSLYGSSYNEQFF. In DNA, the CDR3 is TGTGCCAGCAGCTTATACGGGAGCTCCTACAATGAGCAGTTCTTC. The chain has TRBV7-3 and TRBJ2-1, with D perhaps matching TRBD2 (6 bases). CDR1 is SGHTA and CDR2 is FQGTGA in the germline V gene. The V gene lost 2 bases and the J gene lost 0 bases, with 8 bases spanning the gap. CDR3 length equals 15 residues.

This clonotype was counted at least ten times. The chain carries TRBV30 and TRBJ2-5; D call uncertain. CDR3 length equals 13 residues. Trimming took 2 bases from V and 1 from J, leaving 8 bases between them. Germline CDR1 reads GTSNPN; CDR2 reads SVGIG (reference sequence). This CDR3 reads CAWSYGRQETQYF. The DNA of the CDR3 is TGTGCCTGGAGTTACGGTCGCCAAGAGACCCAGTACTTC.

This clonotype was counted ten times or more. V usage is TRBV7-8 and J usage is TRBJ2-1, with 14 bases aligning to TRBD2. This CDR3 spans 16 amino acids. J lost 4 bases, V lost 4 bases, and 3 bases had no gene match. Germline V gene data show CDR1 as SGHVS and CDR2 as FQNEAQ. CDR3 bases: TGTGCCAGCAGCTCCGGACTAGCGGGGGGATACAATGAGCAGTTCTTC. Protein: CASSSGLAGGYNEQFF.

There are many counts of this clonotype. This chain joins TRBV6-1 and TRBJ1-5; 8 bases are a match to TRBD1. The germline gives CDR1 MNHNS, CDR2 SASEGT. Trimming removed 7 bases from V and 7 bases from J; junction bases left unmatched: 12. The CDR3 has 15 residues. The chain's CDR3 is CASKSQDREKQPQHF. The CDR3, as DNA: TGTGCCAGCAAGTCTCAGGACAGGGAGAAGCAGCCCCAGCATTTT.

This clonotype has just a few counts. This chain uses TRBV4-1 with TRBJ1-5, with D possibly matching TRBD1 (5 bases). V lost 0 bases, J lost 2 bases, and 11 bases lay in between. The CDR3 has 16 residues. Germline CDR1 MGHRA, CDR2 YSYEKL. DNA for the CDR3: TGCGCCAGCAGCCAAGAAGGGGCGCGGGGCAATCAGCCCCAGCATTTT. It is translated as CASSQEGARGNQPQHF.

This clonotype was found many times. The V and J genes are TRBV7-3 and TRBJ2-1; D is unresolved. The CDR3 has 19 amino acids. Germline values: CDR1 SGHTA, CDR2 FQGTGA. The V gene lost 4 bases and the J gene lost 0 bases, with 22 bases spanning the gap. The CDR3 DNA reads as TGTGCCAGCAGCTCAAATGACCTGGCCGCTCCCAGCTCCTACAATGAGCAGTTCTTC. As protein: CASSSNDLAAPSSYNEQFF.

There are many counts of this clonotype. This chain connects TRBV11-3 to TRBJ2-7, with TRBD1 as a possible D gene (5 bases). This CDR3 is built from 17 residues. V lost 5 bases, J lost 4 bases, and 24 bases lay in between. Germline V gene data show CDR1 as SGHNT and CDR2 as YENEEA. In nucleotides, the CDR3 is TGTGCCAGCAGCCCCTTTATGGCAGGGCCGAAAATATACGAGCAGTACTTC. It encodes CASSPFMAGPKIYEQYF.

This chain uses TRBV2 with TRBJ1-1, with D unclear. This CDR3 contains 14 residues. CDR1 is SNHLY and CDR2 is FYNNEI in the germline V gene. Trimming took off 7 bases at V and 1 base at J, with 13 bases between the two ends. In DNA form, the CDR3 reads TGTGCCAGCATTTGGTCTCCTTCGAACACTGAAGCTTTCTTT. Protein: CASIWSPSNTEAFF.

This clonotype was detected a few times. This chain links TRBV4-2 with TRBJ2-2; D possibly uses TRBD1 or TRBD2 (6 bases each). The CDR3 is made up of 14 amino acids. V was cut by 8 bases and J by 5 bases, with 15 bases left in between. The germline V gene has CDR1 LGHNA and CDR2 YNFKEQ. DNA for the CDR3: TGTGCCAGCGAGAAAGGGGGGCGGACCGGGGAGCTGTTTTTT. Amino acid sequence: CASEKGGRTGELFF.

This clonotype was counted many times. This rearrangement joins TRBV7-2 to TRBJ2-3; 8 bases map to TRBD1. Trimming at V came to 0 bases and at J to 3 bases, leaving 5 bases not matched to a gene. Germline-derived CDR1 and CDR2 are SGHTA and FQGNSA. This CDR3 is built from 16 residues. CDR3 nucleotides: TGTGCCAGCAGCTTAGCGTCCGGACAGGGTACAGATACGCAGTATTTT. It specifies CASSLASGQGTDTQYF.

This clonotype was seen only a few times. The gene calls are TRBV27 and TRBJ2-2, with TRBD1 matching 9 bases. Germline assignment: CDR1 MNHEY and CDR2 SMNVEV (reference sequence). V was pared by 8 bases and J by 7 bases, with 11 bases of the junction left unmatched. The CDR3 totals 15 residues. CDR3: CASARGQGVHGELFF. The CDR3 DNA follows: TGTGCCAGCGCCCGGGGACAGGGAGTCCACGGGGAGCTGTTTTTT.

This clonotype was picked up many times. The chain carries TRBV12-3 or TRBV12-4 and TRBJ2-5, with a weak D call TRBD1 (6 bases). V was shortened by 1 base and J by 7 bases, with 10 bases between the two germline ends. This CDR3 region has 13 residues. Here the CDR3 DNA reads TGTGCCAGCAGTTTAGAACAGGGTGCGACCCAGTACTTC. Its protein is CASSLEQGATQYF.

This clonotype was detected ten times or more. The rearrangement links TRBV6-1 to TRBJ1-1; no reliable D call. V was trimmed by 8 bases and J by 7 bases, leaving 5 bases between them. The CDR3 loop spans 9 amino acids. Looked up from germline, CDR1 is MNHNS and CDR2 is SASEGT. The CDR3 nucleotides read TGTGCCAGCTATGGTGAAGCTTTCTTT. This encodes CASYGEAFF.

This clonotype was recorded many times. As DNA, the CDR3 is TGTGCCAGCAGTTTAAACGGGAAAGATACGCAGTATTTT. Translation: CASSLNGKDTQYF. The chain couples TRBV12-3 or TRBV12-4 to TRBJ2-3, with D possibly being TRBD2 (5 bases). Trimming took 2 bases from V and 5 from J, leaving 8 bases between them. CDR3 size: 13 residues.

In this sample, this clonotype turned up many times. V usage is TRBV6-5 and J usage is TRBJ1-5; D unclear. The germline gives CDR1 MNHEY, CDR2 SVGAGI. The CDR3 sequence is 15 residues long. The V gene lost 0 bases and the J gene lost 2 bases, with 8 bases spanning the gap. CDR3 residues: CASSYSARGNQPQHF. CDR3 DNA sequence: TGTGCCAGCAGTTACTCGGCGAGGGGCAATCAGCCCCAGCATTTT.

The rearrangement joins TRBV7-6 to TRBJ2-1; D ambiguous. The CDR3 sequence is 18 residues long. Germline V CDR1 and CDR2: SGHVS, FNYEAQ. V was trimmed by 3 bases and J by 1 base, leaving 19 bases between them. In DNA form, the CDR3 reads TGTGCCAGCAGCTTCCACACAACCATCTCTCGTTCCTACAATGAGCAGTTCTTC. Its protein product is CASSFHTTISRSYNEQFF.

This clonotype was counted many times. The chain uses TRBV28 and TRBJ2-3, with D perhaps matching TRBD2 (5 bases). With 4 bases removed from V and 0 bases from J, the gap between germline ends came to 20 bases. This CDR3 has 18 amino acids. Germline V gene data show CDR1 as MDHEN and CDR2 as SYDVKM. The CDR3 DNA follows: TGTGCCAGCAGTTCCCTATCCCCTCGGGGAGCTAGCACAGATACGCAGTATTTT. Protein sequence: CASSSLSPRGASTDTQYF.

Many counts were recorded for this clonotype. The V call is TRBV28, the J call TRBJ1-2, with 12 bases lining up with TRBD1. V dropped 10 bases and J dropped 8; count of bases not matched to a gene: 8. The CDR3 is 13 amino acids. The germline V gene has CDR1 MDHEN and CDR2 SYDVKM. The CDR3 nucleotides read TGTGCCATCCCGGGACAGGGGGCGGGAGGCTACACCTTC. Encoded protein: CAIPGQGAGGYTF.

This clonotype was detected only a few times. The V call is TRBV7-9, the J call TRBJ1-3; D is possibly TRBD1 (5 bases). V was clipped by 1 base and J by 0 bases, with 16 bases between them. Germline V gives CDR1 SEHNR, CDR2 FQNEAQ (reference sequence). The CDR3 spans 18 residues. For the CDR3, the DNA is TGTGCCAGCAGCTTAGGGGGGGGTAGACTGGACTCTGGAAACACCATATATTTT. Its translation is CASSLGGGRLDSGNTIYF.

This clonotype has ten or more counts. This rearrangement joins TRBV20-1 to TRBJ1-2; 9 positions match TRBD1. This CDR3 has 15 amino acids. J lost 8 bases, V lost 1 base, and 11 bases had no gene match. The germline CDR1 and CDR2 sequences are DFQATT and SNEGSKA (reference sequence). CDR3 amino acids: CSARGGEQGQGGYTF. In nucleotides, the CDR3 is TGCAGTGCTAGAGGAGGGGAACAGGGACAGGGCGGCTACACCTTC.

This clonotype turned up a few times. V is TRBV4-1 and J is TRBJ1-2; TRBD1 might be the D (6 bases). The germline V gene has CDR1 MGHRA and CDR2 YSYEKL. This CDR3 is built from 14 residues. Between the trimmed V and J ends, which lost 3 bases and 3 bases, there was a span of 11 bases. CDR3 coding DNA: TGCGCCAGCAGCCAGGCAGGGGTAGACTATGGCTACACCTTC. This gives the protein CASSQAGVDYGYTF.

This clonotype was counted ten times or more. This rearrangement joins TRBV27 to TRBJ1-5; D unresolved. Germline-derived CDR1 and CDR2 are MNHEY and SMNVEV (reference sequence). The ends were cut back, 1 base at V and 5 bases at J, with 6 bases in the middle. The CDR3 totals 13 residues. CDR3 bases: TGTGCCAGCAGTTTATACGGGGATCAGCCCCAGCATTTT. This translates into CASSLYGDQPQHF.

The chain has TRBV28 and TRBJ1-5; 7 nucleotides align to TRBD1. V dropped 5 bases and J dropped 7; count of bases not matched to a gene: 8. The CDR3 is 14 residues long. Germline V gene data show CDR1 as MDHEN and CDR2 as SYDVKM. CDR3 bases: TGTGCCAGCAGTCCTGGGGAGGGGGCCCAGCCCCAGCATTTT. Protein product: CASSPGEGAQPQHF.

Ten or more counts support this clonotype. CDR3 residues: CASSFGTGSSYEQYF. The CDR3 coding sequence is TGTGCCAGCAGTTTTGGGACAGGAAGCTCCTACGAGCAGTACTTC. This sequence joins TRBV27 and TRBJ2-7, with 8 bases identical to TRBD1. The CDR3 totals 15 residues. J lost 0 bases, V lost 3 bases, and 4 bases had no gene match. Germline V gives CDR1 MNHEY, CDR2 SMNVEV (reference sequence).

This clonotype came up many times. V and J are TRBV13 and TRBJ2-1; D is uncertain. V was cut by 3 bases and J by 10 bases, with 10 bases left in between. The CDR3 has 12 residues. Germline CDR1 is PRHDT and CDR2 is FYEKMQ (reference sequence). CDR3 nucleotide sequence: TGTGCCAGCAGCTTCCAGACCGGGGAGCAGTTCTTC. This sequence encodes CASSFQTGEQFF.

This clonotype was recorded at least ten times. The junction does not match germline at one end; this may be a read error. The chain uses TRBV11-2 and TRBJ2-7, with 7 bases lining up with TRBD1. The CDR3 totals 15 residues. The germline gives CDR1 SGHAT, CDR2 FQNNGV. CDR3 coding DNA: TGTGCCAGCAGCCCTCAGCCCGACAGGGCCTACAAGCAGTACTTC. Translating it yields CASSPQPDRAYKQYF.

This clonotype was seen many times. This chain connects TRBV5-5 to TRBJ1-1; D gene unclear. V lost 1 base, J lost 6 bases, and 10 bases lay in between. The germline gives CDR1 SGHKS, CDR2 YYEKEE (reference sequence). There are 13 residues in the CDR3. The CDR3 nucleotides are TGTGCCAGCAGCTTGTACCCGGGTGCTGAAGCTTTCTTT. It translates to CASSLYPGAEAFF.

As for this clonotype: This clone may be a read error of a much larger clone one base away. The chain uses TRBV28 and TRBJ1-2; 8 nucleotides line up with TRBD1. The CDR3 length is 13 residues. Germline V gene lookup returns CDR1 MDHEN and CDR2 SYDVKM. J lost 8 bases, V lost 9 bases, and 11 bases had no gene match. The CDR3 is CASHRGEREGYTF. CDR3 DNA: TGTGCCAGTCACAGGGGGGAGCGAGAAGGCTACACCTTC.